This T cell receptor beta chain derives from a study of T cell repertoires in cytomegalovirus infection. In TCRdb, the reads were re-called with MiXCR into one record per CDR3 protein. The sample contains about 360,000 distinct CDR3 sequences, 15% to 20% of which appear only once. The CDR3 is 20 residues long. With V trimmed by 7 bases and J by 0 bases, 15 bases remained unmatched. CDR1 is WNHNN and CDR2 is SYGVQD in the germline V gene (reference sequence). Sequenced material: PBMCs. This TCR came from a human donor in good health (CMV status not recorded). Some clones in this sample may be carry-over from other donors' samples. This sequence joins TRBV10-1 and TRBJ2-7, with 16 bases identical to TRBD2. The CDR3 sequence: CASKEIRGTSGRASSYEQYF. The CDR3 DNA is TGCGCCAGCAAGGAGATCCGGGGGACTAGCGGGAGGGCCTCCTCCTACGAGCAGTACTTC.